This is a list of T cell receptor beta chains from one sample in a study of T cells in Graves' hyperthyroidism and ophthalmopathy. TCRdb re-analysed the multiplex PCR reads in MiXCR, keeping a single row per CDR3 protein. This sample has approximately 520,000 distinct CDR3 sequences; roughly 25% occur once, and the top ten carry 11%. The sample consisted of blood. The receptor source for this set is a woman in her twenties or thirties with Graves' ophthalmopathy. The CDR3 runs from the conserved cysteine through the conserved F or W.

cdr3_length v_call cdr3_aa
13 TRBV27 CASSLNRARGYTF
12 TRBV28 CASSLQEYGYTF
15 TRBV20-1 CSASPIADLRETQYF
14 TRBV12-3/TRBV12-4 CASSSTTAPTEAFF
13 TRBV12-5 CASALDSYTEAFF
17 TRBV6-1 CASHTDPRGRAYQPQHF
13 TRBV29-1 CSFRDRGVTEAFF
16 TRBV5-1 CASSLDIVAGSLEQYF
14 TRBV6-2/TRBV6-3 CASSRDTGKTEAFF
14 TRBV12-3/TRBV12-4 CASSLAPGNTEAFF
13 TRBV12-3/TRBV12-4 CASSLPGADTIYF
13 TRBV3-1 CASSRVWNTEAFF
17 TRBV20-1 CSARDLVGRGPPETQYF
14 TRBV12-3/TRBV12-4 CASTTTGGQETQYF
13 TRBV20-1 CSARRDPNTEAFF
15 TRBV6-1 CASSRIQDRGAEAFF
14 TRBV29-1 CSVDPTGGDYGYTF
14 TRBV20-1 CSARDLTVDYGYTF
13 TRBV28 CASSSMTGGLYTF
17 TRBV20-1 CSASIPRTWDSAYEQYF
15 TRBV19 CASSITGTSGETRYF
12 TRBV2 CASRRQGREQYF
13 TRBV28 CASTPRGGYGYTF
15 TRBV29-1 CSALRRGGNTGELFF
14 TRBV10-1 CASSDYSGNNEQFF
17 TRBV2 CASSSAAANPVGETQYF
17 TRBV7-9 CASSLAGGVPYSYEQYF
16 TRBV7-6 CASSLALGQFQETQYF
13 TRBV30 CAWSSGRGTEAFF
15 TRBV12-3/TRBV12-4 CASSYLPGVRPEAFF
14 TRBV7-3 CASSPQSGTYEQYF
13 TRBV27 CASSRRALYGYTF
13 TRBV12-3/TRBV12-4 CASRKEGMGGYTF
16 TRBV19 CASSKVNGDRRETQYF
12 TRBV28 CASMGGIQPQHF
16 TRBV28 CASSWGQTYSNQPQHF
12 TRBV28 CASSGSPGELFF
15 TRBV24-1 CATSDSRASPTEAFF
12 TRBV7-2 CASSFSGGVGYF
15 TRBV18 CASSPQRGASQPQHF
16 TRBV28 CASSLPPGGLGETQYF
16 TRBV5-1 CASLPEGLANTGELFF
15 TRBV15 CATSSSPGQLTEAFF
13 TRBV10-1 CASSEKPGYEQYF
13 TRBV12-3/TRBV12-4 CASSTPPAETQYF
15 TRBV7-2 CASSFGGIAGNTIYF
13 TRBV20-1 CSASHGTDETQYF
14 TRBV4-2 CASSQQTGEYEQYF
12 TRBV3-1 CASSQENQPQHF
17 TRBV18 CASSPLSDRGLLYEQYF